The 8 T cell receptor beta chains below all came from one sample that was sequenced in a study of blood T cells in healthy people across ages. For the second PCR, which ran for roughly 6 to 11 cycles, a sample-barcoded 5' primer and a J-beta primer mix were used. TCRdb re-called the 5' RACE reads through MiXCR, storing one row per CDR3 protein. This table holds approximately 790,000 distinct CDR3 sequences, about 59% found once. Material for sequencing was blood. These receptors were taken from a man aged 30-40 years in good health.

The chain is built from TRBV4-3 and TRBJ2-3, with TRBD2 matching over 8 bases. After removal of 0 bases from V and 5 bases from J, the junction contained 7 bases not matched to a gene. This CDR3 has 16 residues. Germline CDR1 is LGHNA and CDR2 is YSLEER. CDR3 in DNA: TGCGCCAGCAGCCAAGATTTGAGCGGGGGCAGAGATACGCAGTATTTT. As protein: CASSQDLSGGRDTQYF.

The V and J genes are TRBV15 and TRBJ2-3; TRBD2 matches at 15 bases. This CDR3 region has 19 residues. Germline V lookup: CDR1 LNHNV, CDR2 YYDKDF (reference sequence). The trim removed 0 bases at V and 3 bases at J, leaving 7 bases unmatched. In nucleotides, the CDR3 is TGTGCCACCAGCAGAGATAGGAGGACTAGCGGGGGGGTAACAGATACGCAGTATTTT. Its translation: CATSRDRRTSGGVTDTQYF.

The CDR3 coding sequence is TGTGCCAGCAGTGACAGTCAGCAGTACTTC. The encoded protein is CASSDSQQYF. The chain couples TRBV2 to TRBJ2-4; D uncertain. Germline-derived CDR1 and CDR2 are SNHLY and FYNNEI. V lost 3 bases and J lost 13, with 7 bases in between. The length of the CDR3 is 10 residues.

This sequence joins TRBV29-1 and TRBJ2-7; unclear D gene. The CDR3 has 13 residues. V was cut by 3 bases and J by 5 bases, with 14 bases left in between. The germline gives CDR1 SQVTM, CDR2 ANQGSEA. For the CDR3, the DNA is TGCAGCGTTGACGTTTTCCCAACACACGAGCAGTACTTC. Residues: CSVDVFPTHEQYF.

The chain employs TRBV29-1 and TRBJ1-2; tentative D call: TRBD1 (5 bases). Between the trimmed V and J ends, which lost 4 bases and 2 bases, there was a span of 11 bases. The germline CDR1 and CDR2 sequences are SQVTM and ANQGSEA. There are 13 residues in the CDR3. CDR3 region: CSVGGGINYGYTF. The CDR3 region has the DNA TGCAGCGTTGGGGGGGGGATAAACTATGGCTACACCTTC. The whole variable domain, remainder taken from reference TRBV29-1 and TRBJ1-2, is SAVISQKPSRDICQRGTSLTIQCQVDSQVTMMFWYRQQPGQSLTLIATANQGSEATYESGFVIDKFPISRPNLTFSTLTVSNMSPEDSSIYLCSVGGGINYGYTFGSGTRLTVV.

Comment on this clonotype: A much larger clone is a single base away; this may be a read error. The chain uses TRBV4-2 and TRBJ1-4, with TRBD1 matching over 9 bases. The ends lost 1 base at V and 3 bases at J; junction bases unmatched: 6. Germline CDR1 reads LGHNA; CDR2 reads YNFKEQ. This CDR3 has 17 residues. The CDR3 DNA follows: TGTGCCAGCAGCCAAGGGACAGGGGACCTGGCTAATGAAAAACTGTTTTTT. It translates to CASSQGTGDLANEKLFF.

The chain combines TRBV20-1 with TRBJ1-2; D not resolved. The CDR3 contains 14 residues. V lost 4 bases to trimming and J lost 4 bases, with 16 bases between them. Germline-derived CDR1 and CDR2 are DFQATT and SNEGSKA (reference sequence). The CDR3 protein is CSAKDGSESYGYTF. CDR3 nucleotides: TGCAGTGCTAAAGATGGAAGTGAGTCCTATGGCTACACCTTC.

The CDR3 is CASSPKWEQYF. In DNA, the CDR3 is TGTGCCAGCAGCCCAAAGTGGGAGCAGTACTTC. J is TRBJ2-5 and V is TRBV28; D is perhaps TRBD2 (5 bases). Germline CDR1 is MDHEN and CDR2 is SYDVKM. The CDR3 is 11 amino acids. The germline V and J ends were trimmed by 6 bases and 11 bases, with 13 bases remaining between them.